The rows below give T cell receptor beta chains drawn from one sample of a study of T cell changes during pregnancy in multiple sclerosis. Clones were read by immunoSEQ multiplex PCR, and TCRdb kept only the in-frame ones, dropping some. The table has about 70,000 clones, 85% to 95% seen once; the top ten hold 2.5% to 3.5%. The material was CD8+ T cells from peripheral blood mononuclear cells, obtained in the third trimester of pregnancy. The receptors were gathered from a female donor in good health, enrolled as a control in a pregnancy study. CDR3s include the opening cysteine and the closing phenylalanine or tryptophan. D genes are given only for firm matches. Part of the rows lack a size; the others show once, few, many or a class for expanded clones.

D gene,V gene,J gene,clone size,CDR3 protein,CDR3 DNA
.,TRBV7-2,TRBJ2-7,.,CASSSGLGSEQYF,TGTGCCAGCAGCTCAGGACTGGGGTCCGAGCAGTACTTC
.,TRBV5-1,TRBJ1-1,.,CASVDRSGTEAFF,TGCGCCAGCGTTGACAGGTCGGGCACTGAAGCTTTCTTT
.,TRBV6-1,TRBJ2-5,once,CAISSGSGETETQYF,TGTGCCATCAGTTCGGGTAGCGGAGAAACTGAGACCCAGTACTTC
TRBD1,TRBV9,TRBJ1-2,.,CASSVEGTGNYGYTF,TGTGCCAGCAGCGTAGAAGGGACAGGGAACTATGGCTACACCTTC
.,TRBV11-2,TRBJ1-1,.,CASSLGYRGGTEAFF,TGTGCCAGCAGCTTAGGTTATAGGGGAGGAACTGAAGCTTTCTTT
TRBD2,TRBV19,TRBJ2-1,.,CASSMGLNYNEQFF,TGTGCCAGTAGTATGGGACTAAACTACAATGAGCAGTTCTTC
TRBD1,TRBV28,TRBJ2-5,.,CASSLGQGQETQYF,TGTGCCAGCAGCCTGGGACAGGGACAAGAGACCCAGTACTTC
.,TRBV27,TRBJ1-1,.,CASSLGGAHTEAFF,TGTGCCAGCAGTTTAGGGGGGGCACACACTGAAGCTTTCTTT
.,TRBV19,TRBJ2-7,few,CASSPTAWYEQYF,TGTGCCAGTAGTCCGACAGCATGGTACGAGCAGTACTTC
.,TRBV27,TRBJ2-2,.,CASTGTPNTGELFF,TGTGCCAGCACCGGGACACCGAACACCGGGGAGCTGTTTTTT
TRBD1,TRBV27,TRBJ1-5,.,CASRWTGSNQPQHF,TGTGCCAGCAGATGGACAGGGAGCAATCAGCCCCAGCATTTT
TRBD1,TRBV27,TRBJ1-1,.,CASSSRGTNTEAFF,TGTGCCAGCAGTTCCAGGGGGACGAACACTGAAGCTTTCTTT
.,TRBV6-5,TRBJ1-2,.,CASIVEDSGVNGYTF,TGTGCCAGCATCGTTGAGGACAGCGGCGTCAATGGCTACACCTTC
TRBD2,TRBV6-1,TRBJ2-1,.,CASSEAWSKGTRPRNEQFF,TGTGCCAGCAGTGAAGCGTGGTCAAAAGGGACTAGGCCCCGCAATGAGCAGTTCTTC
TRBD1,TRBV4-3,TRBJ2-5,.,CASSPKGGQGGETQYF,TGCGCCAGCAGCCCAAAAGGGGGACAGGGGGGAGAGACCCAGTACTTC
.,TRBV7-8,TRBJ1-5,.,CASSLIGRGVQPQHF,TGTGCCAGCAGCTTAATCGGCAGGGGTGTACAGCCCCAGCATTTT
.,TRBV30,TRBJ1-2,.,CAWSGRGYGYTF,TGTGCCTGGAGTGGTAGGGGCTATGGCTACACCTTC
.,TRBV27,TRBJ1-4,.,CASSWREGREKLFF,TGTGCCAGCAGTTGGAGGGAGGGAAGGGAAAAACTGTTTTTT
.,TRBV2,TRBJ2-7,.,CASSRGEQYF,TGTGCCAGCAGCAGGGGCGAGCAGTACTTC
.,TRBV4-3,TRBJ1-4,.,CASSQDRVGGEKLFF,TGCGCCAGCAGCCAAGATCGGGTAGGCGGTGAAAAACTGTTTTTT
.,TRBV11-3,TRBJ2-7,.,CASMARGGYEQYF,TGTGCCAGCATGGCCAGGGGTGGGTACGAGCAGTACTTC
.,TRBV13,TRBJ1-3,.,CASSTGGAGNTIYF,TGTGCCAGCAGCACCGGGGGGGCTGGAAACACCATATATTTT
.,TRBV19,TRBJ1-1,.,CASSIHPSGQSEAFF,TGTGCCAGTAGTATCCACCCATCCGGACAGAGTGAAGCTTTCTTT
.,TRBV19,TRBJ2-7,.,CASSTKESGDSLDEQYF,TGTGCCAGTAGTACGAAGGAATCGGGGGATTCTTTGGACGAGCAGTACTTC
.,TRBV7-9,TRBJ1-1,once,CASSKGSKNTEAFF,TGTGCCAGCAGCAAGGGGTCCAAGAACACTGAAGCTTTCTTT
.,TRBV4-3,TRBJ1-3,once,CASSQDVIYGNTIYF,TGCGCCAGCAGCCAAGATGTCATCTATGGAAACACCATATATTTT
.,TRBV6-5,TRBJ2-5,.,CASSSPLRQGETQYF,TGTGCCAGCAGTTCCCCCTTGAGGCAGGGAGAGACCCAGTACTTC
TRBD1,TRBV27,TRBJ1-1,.,CASSPTDREDTEAFF,TGTGCCAGCAGTCCCACCGACAGGGAGGACACTGAAGCTTTCTTT
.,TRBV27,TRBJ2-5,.,CASSIQSGEGETQYF,TGTGCCAGCAGCATTCAGTCAGGGGAGGGAGAGACCCAGTACTTC
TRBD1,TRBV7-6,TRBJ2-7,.,CASSLSGTGIGEQYF,TGTGCCAGCAGCTTATCCGGGACAGGGATCGGCGAGCAGTACTTC
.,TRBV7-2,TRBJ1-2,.,CASSFLDGGYGYTF,TGTGCCAGCAGCTTTCTTGACGGAGGGTATGGCTACACCTTC
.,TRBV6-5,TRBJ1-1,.,CASSYSGANTEAFF,TGTGCCAGCAGTTACTCGGGGGCGAACACTGAAGCTTTCTTT
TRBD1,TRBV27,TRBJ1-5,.,CASSSTGVSNQPQHF,TGTGCCAGCAGTTCGACAGGGGTGAGCAATCAGCCCCAGCATTTT